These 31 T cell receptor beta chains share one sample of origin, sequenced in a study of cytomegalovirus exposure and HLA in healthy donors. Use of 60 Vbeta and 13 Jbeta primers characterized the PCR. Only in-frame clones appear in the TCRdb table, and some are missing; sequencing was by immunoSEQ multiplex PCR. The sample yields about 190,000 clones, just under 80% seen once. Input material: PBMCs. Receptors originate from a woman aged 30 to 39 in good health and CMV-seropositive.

The CDR3 here is CASPRRYPMNTEAFF. The CDR3 DNA is TGTGCCAGCCCGCGCCGGTACCCTATGAACACTGAAGCTTTCTTT. The V gene is TRBV5-8, the J gene TRBJ1-1, with no clear D. Trimming removed 7 bases from V and 0 bases from J, with 16 bases in between. The CDR3 is made up of 15 amino acids. Per germline, CDR1 SGHTS and CDR2 YDEGEE.

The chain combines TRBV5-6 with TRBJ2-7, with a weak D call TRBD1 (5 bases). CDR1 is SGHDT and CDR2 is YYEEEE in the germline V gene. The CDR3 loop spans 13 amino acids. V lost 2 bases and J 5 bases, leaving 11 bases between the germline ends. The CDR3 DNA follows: TGTGCCAGCAGCTTTGGGCAGGGTGACGAGCAGTACTTC. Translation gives CASSFGQGDEQYF.

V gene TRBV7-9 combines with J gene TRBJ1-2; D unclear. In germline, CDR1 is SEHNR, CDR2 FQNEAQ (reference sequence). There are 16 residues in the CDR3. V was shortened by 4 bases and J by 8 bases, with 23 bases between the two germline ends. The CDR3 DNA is TGTGCCAGCAGCTCGCGCTCGGATAGTACGGCAGGCGGCTACACCTTC. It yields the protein CASSSRSDSTAGGYTF.

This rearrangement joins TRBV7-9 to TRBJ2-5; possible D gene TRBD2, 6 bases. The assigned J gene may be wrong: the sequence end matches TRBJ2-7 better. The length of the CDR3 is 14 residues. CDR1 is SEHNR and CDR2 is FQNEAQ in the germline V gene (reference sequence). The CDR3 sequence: CASSFGGSFYEQYF. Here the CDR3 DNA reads TGTGCCAGCAGCTTCGGGGGATCTTTCTACGAGCAGTACTTC.

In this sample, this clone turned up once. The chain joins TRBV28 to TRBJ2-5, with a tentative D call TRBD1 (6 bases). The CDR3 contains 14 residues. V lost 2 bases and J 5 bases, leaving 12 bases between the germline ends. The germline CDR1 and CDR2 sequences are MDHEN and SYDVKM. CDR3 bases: TGTGCCAGCAGTTTACGGCAGGGGTGGGAGACCCAGTACTTC. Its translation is CASSLRQGWETQYF. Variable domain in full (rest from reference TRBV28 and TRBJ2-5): DVKVTQSSRYLVKRTGEKVFLECVQDMDHENMFWYRQDPGLGLRLIYFSYDVKMKEKGDIPEGYSVSREKKERFSLILESASTNQTSMYLCASSLRQGWETQYFGPGTRLLVL.

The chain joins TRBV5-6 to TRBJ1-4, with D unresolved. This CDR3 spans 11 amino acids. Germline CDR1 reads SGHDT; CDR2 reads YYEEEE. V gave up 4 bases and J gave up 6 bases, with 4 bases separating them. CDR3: CASSVDEKLFF. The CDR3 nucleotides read TGTGCCAGCAGCGTCGATGAAAAACTGTTTTTT.

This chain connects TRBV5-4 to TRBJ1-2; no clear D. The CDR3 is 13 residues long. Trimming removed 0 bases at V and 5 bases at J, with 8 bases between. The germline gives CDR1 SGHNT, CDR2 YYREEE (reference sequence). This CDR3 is CASSLVADYGYTF. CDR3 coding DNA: TGTGCCAGCAGCTTGGTGGCAGATTATGGCTACACCTTC.

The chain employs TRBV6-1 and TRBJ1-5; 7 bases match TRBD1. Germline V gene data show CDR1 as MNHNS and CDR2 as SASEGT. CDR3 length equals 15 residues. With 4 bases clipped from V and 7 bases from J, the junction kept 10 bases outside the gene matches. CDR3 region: CASSGSGTERQPQHF. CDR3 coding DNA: TGTGCCAGCAGTGGGTCCGGGACAGAGAGGCAGCCCCAGCATTTT.

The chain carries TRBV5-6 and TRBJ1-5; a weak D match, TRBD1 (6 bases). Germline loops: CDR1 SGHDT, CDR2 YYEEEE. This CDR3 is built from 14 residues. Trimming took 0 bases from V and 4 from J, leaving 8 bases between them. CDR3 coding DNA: TGTGCCAGCAGCTTGGCCGGACAGAATCAGCCCCAGCATTTT. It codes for CASSLAGQNQPQHF. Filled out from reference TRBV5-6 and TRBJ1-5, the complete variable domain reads DAGVTQSPTHLIKTRGQQVTLRCSPKSGHDTVSWYQQALGQGPQFIFQYYEEEERQRGNFPDRFSGHQFPNYSSELNVNALLLGDSALYLCASSLAGQNQPQHFGDGTRLSIL.

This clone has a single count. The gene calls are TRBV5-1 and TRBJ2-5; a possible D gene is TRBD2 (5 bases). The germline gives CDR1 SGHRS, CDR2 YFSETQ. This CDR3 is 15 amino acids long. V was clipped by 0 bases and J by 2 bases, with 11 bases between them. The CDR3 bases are TGCGCCAGCAGCTTGGCGGGAAAAGGGCAAGAGACCCAGTACTTC. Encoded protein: CASSLAGKGQETQYF. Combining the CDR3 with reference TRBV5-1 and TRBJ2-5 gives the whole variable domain KAGVTQTPRYLIKTRGQQVTLSCSPISGHRSVSWYQQTPGQGLQFLFEYFSETQRNKGNFPGRFSGRQFSNSRSEMNVSTLELGDSALYLCASSLAGKGQETQYFGPGTRLLVL.

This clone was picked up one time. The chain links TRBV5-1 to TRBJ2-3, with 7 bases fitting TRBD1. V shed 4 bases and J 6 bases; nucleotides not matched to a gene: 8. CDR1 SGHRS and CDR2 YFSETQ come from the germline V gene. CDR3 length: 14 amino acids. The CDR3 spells CASSKGQVRDTQYF. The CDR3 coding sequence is TGCGCCAGCAGCAAAGGACAGGTTCGGGATACGCAGTATTTT.

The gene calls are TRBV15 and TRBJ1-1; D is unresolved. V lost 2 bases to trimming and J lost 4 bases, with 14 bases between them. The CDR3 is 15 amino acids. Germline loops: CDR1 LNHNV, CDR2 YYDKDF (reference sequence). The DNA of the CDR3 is TGTGCCACCAGCAGATCACCGGGAGTGGGCACTGAAGCTTTCTTT. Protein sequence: CATSRSPGVGTEAFF.

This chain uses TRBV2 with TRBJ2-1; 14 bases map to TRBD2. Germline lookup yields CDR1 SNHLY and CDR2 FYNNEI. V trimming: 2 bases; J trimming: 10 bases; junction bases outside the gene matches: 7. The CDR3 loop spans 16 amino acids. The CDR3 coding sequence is TGTGCCAGCAGTGAACCCCGGACTAGCGGGAGGAGGGAGCAGTTCTTC. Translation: CASSEPRTSGRREQFF.

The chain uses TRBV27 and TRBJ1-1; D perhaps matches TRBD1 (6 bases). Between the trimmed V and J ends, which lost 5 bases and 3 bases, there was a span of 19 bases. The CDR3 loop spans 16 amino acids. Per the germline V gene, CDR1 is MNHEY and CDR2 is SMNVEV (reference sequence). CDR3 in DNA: TGTGCCAGCAGTCTGGCAGGGGTATATTGGGACACTGAAGCTTTCTTT. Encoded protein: CASSLAGVYWDTEAFF.

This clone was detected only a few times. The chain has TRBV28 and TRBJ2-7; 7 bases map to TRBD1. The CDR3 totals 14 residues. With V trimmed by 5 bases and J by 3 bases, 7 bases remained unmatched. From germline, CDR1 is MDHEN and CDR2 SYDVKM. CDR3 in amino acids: CASSTLDRSYEQYF. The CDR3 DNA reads TGTGCCAGCAGTACCTTGGACAGGAGCTACGAGCAGTACTTC.

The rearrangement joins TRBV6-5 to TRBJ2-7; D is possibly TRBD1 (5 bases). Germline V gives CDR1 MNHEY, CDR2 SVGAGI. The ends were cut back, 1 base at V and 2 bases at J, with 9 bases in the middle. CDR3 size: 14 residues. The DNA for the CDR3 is TGTGCCAGCAGTTACTTTGAACAGGCCTACGAGCAGTACTTC. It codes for CASSYFEQAYEQYF.

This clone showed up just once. The CDR3 sequence is CASSRGREETQYF. As DNA, the CDR3 is TGTGCCAGCTCACGAGGGAGGGAAGAGACCCAGTACTTC. This chain joins TRBV18 and TRBJ2-5, with TRBD2 matching 7 bases. Germline V gene sequence: CDR1 KGHSH, CDR2 LQKENI. The V segment lost 4 bases and the J segment 3 bases; nucleotides outside the gene matches: 2. This CDR3 is built from 13 residues.

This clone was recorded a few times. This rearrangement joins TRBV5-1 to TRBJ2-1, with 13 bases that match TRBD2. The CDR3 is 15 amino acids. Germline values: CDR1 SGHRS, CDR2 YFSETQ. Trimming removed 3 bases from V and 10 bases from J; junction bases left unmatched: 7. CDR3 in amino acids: CASSSRTSGSSEQFF. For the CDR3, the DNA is TGCGCCAGCAGCTCCCGGACTAGCGGGAGCTCAGAGCAGTTCTTC.

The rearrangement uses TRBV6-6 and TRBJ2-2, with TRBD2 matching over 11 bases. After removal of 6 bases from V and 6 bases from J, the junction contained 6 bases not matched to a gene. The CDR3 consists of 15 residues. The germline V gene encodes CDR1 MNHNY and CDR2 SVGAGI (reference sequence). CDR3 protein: CASRRTSGFAGELFF. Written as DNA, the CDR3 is TGTGCCAGCAGAAGGACTAGCGGGTTCGCCGGGGAGCTGTTTTTT.

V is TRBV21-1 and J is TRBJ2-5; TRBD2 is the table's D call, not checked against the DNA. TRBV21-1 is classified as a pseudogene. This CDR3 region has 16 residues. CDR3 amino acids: CASSPKAAGSQETQYF. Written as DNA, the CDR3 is TGTGCCAGCAGCCCAAAGGCAGCGGGGAGCCAAGAGACCCAGTACTTC.

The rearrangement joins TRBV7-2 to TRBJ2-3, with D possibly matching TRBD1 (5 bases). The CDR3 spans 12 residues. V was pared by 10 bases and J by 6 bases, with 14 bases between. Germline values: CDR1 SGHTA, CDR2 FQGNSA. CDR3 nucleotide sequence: TGTGCCACCTTGAGTGGGGCGGATACGCAGTATTTT. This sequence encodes CATLSGADTQYF.

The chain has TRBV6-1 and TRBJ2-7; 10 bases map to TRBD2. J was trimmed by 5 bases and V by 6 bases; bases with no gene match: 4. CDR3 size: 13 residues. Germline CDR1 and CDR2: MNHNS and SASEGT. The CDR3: CASRGGTSDEQYF. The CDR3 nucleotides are TGTGCCAGCAGGGGAGGGACTAGCGACGAGCAGTACTTC.

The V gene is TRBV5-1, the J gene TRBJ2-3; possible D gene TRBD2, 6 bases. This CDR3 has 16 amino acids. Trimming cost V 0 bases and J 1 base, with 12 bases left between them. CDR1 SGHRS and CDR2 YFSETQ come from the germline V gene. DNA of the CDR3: TGCGCCAGCAGCTTGGTTAGCGGAGTGGGCACAGATACGCAGTATTTT. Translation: CASSLVSGVGTDTQYF.

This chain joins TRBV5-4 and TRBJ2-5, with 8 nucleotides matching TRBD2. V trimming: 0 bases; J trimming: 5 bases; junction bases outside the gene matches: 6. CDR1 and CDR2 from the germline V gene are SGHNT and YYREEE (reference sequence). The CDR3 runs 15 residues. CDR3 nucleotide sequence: TGTGCCAGCAGCTTGGGCGGGGGGTCGCGGGAGACCCAGTACTTC. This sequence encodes CASSLGGGSRETQYF.

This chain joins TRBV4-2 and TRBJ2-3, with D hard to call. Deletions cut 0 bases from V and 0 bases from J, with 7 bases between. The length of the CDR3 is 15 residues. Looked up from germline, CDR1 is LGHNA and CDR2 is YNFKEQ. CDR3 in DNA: TGTGCCAGCAGCCAAGAATCCCTTAGCACAGATACGCAGTATTTT. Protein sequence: CASSQESLSTDTQYF.

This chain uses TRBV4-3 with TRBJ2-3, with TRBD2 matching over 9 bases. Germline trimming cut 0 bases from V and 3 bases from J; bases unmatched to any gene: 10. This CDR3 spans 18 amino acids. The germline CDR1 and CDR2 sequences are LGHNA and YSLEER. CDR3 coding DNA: TGCGCCAGCAGCCAAGATGCGGGGGGGCGGCTTTGGACAGATACGCAGTATTTT. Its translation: CASSQDAGGRLWTDTQYF.

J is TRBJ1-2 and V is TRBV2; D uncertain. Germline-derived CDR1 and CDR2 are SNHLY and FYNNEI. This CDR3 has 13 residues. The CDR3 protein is CARSLGVNYGYTF. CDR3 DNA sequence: TGTGCGCGATCCCTGGGCGTTAACTATGGCTACACCTTC.

The CDR3 coding sequence is TGTGCCAGCAGTTCCGCGAATCAGCCCCAGCATTTT. Its protein product is CASSSANQPQHF. The chain is built from TRBV28 and TRBJ1-5; no clear D gene. Germline-derived CDR1 and CDR2 are MDHEN and SYDVKM. This CDR3 has 12 amino acids. Trimming took 4 bases from V and 4 from J, leaving 5 bases between them.

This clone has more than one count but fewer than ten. CDR3 nucleotide sequence: TGCGCCAGCAGCCAAAGTACTAGCGGGGGGACCTCCTACAATGAGCAGTTCTTC. Amino acid sequence: CASSQSTSGGTSYNEQFF. V usage is TRBV4-3 and J usage is TRBJ2-1, with TRBD2 matching over 12 bases. This CDR3 is 18 amino acids long. The trim removed 2 bases at V and 0 bases at J, leaving 5 bases unmatched. Germline-derived CDR1 and CDR2 are LGHNA and YSLEER.

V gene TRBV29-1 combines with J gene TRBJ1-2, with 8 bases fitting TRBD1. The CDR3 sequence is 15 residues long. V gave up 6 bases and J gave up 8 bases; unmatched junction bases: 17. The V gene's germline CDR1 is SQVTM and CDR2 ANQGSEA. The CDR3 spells CSVQPRGQGAWGYTF. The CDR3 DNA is TGCAGCGTGCAACCAAGGGGGCAGGGGGCCTGGGGCTACACCTTC.

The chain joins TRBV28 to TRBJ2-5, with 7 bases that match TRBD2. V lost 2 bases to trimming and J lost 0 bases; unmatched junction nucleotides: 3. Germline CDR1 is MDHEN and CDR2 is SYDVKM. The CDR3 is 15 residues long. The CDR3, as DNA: TGTGCCAGCAGTTTACTAGCGGAGTACCAAGAGACCCAGTACTTC. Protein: CASSLLAEYQETQYF. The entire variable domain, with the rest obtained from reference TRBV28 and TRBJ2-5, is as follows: DVKVTQSSRYLVKRTGEKVFLECVQDMDHENMFWYRQDPGLGLRLIYFSYDVKMKEKGDIPEGYSVSREKKERFSLILESASTNQTSMYLCASSLLAEYQETQYFGPGTRLLVL.